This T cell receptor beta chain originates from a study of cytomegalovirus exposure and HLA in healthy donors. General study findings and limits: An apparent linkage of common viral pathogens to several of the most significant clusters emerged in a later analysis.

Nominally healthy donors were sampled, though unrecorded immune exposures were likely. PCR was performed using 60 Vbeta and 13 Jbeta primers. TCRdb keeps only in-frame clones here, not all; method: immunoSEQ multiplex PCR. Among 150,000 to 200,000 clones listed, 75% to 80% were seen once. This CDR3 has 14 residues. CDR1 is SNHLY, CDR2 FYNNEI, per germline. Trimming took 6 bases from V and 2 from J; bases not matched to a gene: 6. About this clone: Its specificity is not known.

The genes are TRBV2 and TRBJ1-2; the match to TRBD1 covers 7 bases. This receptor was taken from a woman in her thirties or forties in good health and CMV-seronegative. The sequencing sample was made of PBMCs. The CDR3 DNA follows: TGTGCCAGCAGAGAACAGGGGTTCAACTATGGCTACACCTTC. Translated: CASREQGFNYGYTF.